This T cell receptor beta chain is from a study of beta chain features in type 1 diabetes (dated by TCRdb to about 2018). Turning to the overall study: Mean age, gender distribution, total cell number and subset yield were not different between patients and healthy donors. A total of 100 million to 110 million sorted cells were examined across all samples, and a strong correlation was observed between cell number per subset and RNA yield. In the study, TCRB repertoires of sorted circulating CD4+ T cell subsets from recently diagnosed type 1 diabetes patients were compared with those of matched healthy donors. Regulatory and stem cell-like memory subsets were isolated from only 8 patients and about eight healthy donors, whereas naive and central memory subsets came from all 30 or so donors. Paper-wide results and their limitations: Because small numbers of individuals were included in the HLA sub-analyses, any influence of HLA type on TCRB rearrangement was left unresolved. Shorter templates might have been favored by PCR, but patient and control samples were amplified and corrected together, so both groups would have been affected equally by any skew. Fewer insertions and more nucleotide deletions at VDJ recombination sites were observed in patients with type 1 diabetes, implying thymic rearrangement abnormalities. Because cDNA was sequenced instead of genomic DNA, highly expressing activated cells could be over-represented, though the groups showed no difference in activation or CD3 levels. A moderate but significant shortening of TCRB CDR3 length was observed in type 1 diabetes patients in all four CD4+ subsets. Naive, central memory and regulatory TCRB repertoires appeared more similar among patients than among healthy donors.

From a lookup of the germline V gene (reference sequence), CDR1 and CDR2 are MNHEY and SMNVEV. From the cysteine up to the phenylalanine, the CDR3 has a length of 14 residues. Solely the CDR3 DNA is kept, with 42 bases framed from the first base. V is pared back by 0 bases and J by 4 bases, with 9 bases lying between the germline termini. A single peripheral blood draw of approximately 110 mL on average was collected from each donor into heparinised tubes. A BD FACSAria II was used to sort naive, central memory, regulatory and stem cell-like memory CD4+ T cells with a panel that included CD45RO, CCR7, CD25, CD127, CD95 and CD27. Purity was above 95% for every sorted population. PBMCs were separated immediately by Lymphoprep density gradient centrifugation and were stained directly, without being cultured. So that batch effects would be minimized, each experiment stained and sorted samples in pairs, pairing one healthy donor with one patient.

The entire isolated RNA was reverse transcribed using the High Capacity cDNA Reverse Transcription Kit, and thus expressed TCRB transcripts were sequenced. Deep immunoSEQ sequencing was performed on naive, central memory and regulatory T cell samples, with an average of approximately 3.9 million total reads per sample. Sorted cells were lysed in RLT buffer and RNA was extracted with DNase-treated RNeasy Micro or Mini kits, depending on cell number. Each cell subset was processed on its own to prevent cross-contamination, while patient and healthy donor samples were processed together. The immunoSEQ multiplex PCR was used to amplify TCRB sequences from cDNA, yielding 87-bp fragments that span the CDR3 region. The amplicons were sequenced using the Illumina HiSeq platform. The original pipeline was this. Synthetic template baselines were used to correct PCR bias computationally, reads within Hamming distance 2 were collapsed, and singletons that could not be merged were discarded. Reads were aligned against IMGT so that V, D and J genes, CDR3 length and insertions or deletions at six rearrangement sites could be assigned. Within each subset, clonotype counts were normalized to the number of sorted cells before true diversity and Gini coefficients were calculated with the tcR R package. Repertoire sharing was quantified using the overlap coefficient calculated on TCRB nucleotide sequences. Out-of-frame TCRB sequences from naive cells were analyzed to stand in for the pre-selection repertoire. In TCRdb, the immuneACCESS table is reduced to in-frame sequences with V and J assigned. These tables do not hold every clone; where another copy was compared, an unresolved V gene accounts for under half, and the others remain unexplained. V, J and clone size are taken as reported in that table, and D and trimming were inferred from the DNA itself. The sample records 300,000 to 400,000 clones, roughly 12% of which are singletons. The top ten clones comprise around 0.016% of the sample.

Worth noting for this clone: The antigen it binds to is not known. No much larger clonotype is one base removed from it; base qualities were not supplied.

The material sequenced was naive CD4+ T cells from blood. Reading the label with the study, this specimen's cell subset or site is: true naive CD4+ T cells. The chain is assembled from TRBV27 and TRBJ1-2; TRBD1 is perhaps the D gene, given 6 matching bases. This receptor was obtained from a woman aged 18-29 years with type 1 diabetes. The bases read TGTGCCAGCAGTTTATCAACAGGGCTCTATGGCTACACCTTC. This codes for CASSLSTGLYGYTF.